This TCR beta chain was sequenced during a study of cytomegalovirus exposure and HLA in healthy donors. Study overall: Inside one of the first data releases sat about 85 million unique TCRs taken from HLA-typed donors.

In the PCR, 60 Vbeta and 13 Jbeta primers were used. TCRdb's copy holds only in-frame clones and misses some; the assay was immunoSEQ multiplex PCR. The sample gives fewer than 200,000 clones, 75% to 90% of which show up once; 2.3% is in the top ten. Findings and limits, study-wide: When a later analysis was performed, an Asian-associated ancestry cluster reportedly had fewer N-insertions than the approximately 680-donor mean.

On this clone itself: Antigen unknown.

V lost 4 bases and J lost 6; bases outside the gene matches: 9. Germline-derived CDR1 and CDR2 are GTSNPN and SVGIG (reference sequence). The length of the CDR3 is 14 residues. This chain joins TRBV30 and TRBJ1-3; 7 bases align to TRBD1. The TCR comes from a male donor in good health and CMV-seronegative. Sequenced material: PBMCs. CDR3 region: CAWTMKTGPNTIYF. The CDR3 DNA sequence: TGTGCCTGGACCATGAAGACAGGGCCAAACACCATATATTTT.